This T cell receptor (beta chain) was identified in a study of blood T cells in healthy people across ages (dated by TCRdb to between 2014 and 2017). About the full investigation: In model experiments, template switching captured about one uniquely barcoded TCR beta cDNA molecule for every two T cells. Using the same blood draw, the study looked at two additional independent replicas of 1 million unique cDNA reads for two donors, one aged 18 to 30 and the other aged 80 or older. To avoid experimental bias, donors of different ages were randomly spread across the sequencing lanes. Age-related changes in TCR beta repertoire diversity were measured in the study by deep sequencing normalized with unique cDNA molecular identifiers. The donors were divided into four age groups: young (average about 15 years), middle-aged (roughly 40), aged (approximately 64) and long-lived (about 79). The full study reports these points: As age increased, observed TCR beta diversity per million T cells dropped in a roughly linear way, and a significant reduction was already evident by age approximately 40. Because profiling used bulk unsorted PBMCs, naive and antigen-experienced compartments could not be compared conclusively. Estimates of total diversity based on one million sequenced T cells were considered lower bounds and underestimates. The CMV infection status of donors was not known, potentially confounding age-related changes in expanded clonotypes. The percentage of naive T cells measured by flow cytometry correlated strongly with observed TCR beta diversity. The long-lived group showed more naive CD4+ T cells, fewer expanded clones and increased TCR diversity than the aged group, suggesting age selection.

This clonotype has only a few counts. The target of this receptor is not known. Base-call qualities are not available, and no considerably larger clone is one nucleotide away. The CDR3 runs 14 amino acids, cysteine and phenylalanine included. Of the read, only the CDR3 DNA is kept; its 42 bases are in frame from base 1. Taken from the germline V gene (reference sequence), the CDR1 and CDR2 loops are DFQATT and SNEGSKA. The V end gives up 3 bases and the J end 8 bases, leaving 11 bases in the junction not matched to a gene. The library was made by 5' RACE. This sample was sequenced with an Illumina HiSeq 2500. The second PCR ran for about 6 to 12 cycles and used a J-beta primer mix along with a sample-barcoded 5' primer. A unique molecular identifier was introduced onto each TCR beta cDNA molecule by a template-switch 5' adaptor carrying 12 random nucleotides. Each sample yielded at least 2.5 million CDR3-containing paired-end reads. The Mint cDNA synthesis kit, primed by a TRBC-specific oligonucleotide, was used to synthesize first-strand cDNA from all RNA. Following uracil-DNA glycosylase treatment, all cDNA underwent a first 18-cycle PCR with the universal primers M1SS and BC2_uni_R. From the authors' description of their analysis: Normalization of each sample was performed by random selection of 1 million high-quality reads, each carrying a distinct molecular identifier. Instead of being binned into consensus sequences, reads with shared molecular identifiers were discarded. MiTCR, with a Q25 quality threshold and the strictest error-elimination algorithm, was used for CDR3 identification, clonotype clustering and error correction. A nonparametric unseen species model using Euler transformation provided a lower-bound estimate of total TCR beta diversity. TCRdb's own reprocessing of the public reads used fastp at Q25 and MiXCR and kept productive beta chains. For every CDR3 protein sequence, its rows merge into one entry that carries the most common genes and DNA. It is TCRdb's table, rather than the study itself, that gives the V and J calls and clone size. The sample table contains about 730,000 distinct CDR3 sequences; only one count was recorded for about 40% of them. The top ten clonotypes cover 20% to 25% of the sample.

The donors were about 40 Caucasian individuals from Russia, aged about 6 to 95 years, who were systemically healthy. Each donor gave about 9.7 milliliters of peripheral blood, drawn into EDTA-treated Vacutainer tubes. Ficoll-Paque density-gradient centrifugation was used to isolate PBMCs, with at least 7 million per sample. Trizol reagent was used to extract total RNA from PBMCs, with at least 5 micrograms per sample. For every donor, an aliquot of PBMCs went through flow cytometry to measure the percentages of naive CD45RAhigh/CD27high T cells. The sequence derives from a woman in her sixties or seventies in good health. The sequence joins TRBV20-1 to TRBJ1-2, with 8 bases aligning to TRBD1. Input material: blood. CDR3 reads: CSARSGGAARGYTF. The bases are TGCAGTGCTAGGTCAGGGGGCGCGGCTCGAGGCTACACCTTC.